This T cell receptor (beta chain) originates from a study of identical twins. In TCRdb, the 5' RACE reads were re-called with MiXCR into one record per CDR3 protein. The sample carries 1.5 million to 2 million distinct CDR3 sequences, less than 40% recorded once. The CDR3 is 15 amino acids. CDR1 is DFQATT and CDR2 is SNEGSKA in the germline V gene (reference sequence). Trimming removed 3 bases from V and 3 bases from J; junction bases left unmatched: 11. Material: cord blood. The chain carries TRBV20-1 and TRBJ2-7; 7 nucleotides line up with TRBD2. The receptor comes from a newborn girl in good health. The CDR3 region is CSARSPSGKDYEQYF. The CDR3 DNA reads TGCAGTGCTAGGAGCCCCAGCGGGAAAGACTACGAGCAGTACTTC.